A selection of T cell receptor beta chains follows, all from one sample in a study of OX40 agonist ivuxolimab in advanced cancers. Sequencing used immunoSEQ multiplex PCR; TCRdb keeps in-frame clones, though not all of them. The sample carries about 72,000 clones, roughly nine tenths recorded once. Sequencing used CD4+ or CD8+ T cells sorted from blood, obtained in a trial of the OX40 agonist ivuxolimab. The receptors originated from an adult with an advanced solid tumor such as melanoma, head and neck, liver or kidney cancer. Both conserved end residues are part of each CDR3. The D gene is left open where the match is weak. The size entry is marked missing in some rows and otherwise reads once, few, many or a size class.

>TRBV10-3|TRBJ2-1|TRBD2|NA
CAIAGTSEDEQFF
TGTGCCATCGCCGGGACTAGCGAAGATGAGCAGTTCTTC
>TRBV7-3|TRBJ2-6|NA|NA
CASSLRANVLTF
TGTGCCAGCAGCTTGAGGGCCAACGTCCTGACTTTC
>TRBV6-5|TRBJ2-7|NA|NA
CASSLYREAVYEQYF
TGTGCCAGCAGTCTATATCGTGAGGCCGTCTACGAGCAGTACTTC
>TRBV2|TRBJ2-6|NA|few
CASTADSPLGANVLTF
TGTGCCAGCACCGCAGACAGCCCTTTAGGGGCCAACGTCCTGACTTTC
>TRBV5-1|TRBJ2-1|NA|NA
CASSLGQGASYNEQFF
TGCGCCAGCAGCTTGGGCCAAGGGGCATCCTACAATGAGCAGTTCTTC
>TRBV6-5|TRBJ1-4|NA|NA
CASSGWEEEKLFF
TGTGCCAGCAGTGGCTGGGAGGAGGAAAAACTGTTTTTT
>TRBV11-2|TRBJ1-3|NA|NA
CASSLDPWPGLSGNTIYF
TGTGCCAGCAGCTTAGATCCCTGGCCGGGTCTCTCTGGAAACACCATATATTTT
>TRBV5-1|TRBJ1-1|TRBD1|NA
CASSKWTGNTEAFF
TGCGCCAGCAGTAAATGGACAGGGAACACTGAAGCTTTCTTT
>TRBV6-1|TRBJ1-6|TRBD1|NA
CASSEAGQGGSPLHF
TGTGCCAGCAGTGAAGCAGGACAGGGAGGGTCACCCCTCCACTTT
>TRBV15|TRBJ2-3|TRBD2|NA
CATSRDETSSTDTQYF
TGTGCCACCAGCAGAGATGAGACTAGCAGCACAGATACGCAGTATTTT
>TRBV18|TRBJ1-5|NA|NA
CASSPLDNQPQHF
TGTGCCAGCTCACCGCTTGACAATCAGCCCCAGCATTTT
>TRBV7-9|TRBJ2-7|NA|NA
CASSSRRAGVSGEQYF
TGTGCCAGCAGCTCTCGGAGGGCAGGGGTATCGGGTGAGCAGTACTTC
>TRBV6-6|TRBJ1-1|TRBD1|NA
CASSAGTGWLGTEAFF
TGTGCCAGCAGTGCCGGGACAGGGTGGCTTGGCACTGAAGCTTTCTTT
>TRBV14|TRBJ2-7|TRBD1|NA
CASSQVKLGTGEFKQYF
TGTGCCAGCAGCCAAGTCAAACTCGGGACAGGGGAGTTCAAGCAGTACTTC
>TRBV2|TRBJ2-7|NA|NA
CASSIGGWDEQYF
TGTGCCAGCAGTATCGGGGGATGGGACGAGCAGTACTTC
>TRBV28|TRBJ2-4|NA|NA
CASSFFLLGGRAKNIQYF
TGTGCCAGCAGTTTTTTCCTCCTCGGCGGCCGAGCCAAAAACATTCAGTACTTC
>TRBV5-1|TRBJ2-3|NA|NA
CASSYGGTDTQYF
TGCGCCAGCAGCTATGGCGGCACAGATACGCAGTATTTT
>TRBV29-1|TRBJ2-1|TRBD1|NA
CSGRQGGNEQFF
TGCAGCGGTAGACAGGGCGGCAATGAGCAGTTCTTC
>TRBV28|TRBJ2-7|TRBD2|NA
CASSTPGLAEYYEQYF
TGTGCCAGCAGTACTCCGGGACTAGCGGAATACTACGAGCAGTACTTC
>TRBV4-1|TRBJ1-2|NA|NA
CASSQVKGVGYTF
TGCGCCAGCAGCCAAGTGAAGGGTGTAGGCTACACCTTC
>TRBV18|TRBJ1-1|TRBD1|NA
CASSGQANTEAFF
TGTGCCAGCTCAGGACAGGCAAACACTGAAGCTTTCTTT
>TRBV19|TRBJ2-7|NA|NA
CASSTWRQLDEQYF
TGTGCCAGTAGTACTTGGAGGCAGTTGGACGAGCAGTACTTC
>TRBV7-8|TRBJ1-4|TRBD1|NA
CASSLTQGRGEKLFF
TGTGCCAGCAGCTTAACACAGGGGCGGGGTGAAAAACTGTTTTTT
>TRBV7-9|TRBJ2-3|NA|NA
CASSYGQITDTQYF
TGTGCCAGCAGTTACGGACAGATCACAGATACGCAGTATTTT
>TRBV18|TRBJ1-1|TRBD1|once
CASSPRGTGGTEAFF
TGTGCCAGCTCACCACGGGGGACAGGGGGCACTGAAGCTTTCTTT
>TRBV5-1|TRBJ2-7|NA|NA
CASSLQGYEQYF
TGCGCCAGCAGCTTGCAGGGATACGAGCAGTACTTC
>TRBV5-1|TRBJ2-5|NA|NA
CASSLRGRGETQYF
TGCGCCAGCAGCCTTAGGGGGCGGGGAGAGACCCAGTACTTC
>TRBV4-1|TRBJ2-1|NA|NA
CASKFRHGSSSYNEQFF
TGCGCCAGCAAATTCCGTCACGGGTCTAGCTCCTACAATGAGCAGTTCTTC
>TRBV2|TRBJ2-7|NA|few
CASSGARIEQYF
TGTGCCAGCAGTGGGGCACGTATCGAGCAGTACTTC
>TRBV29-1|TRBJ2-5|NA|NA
CSVSSVSWSETQYF
TGCAGCGTGTCTTCGGTGTCTTGGTCGGAGACCCAGTACTTC
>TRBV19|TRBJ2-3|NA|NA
CASSISGPTDTQYF
TGTGCCAGTAGTATCTCGGGTCCCACAGATACGCAGTATTTT
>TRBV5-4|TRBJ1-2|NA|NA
CASSLEVGARGYTF
TGTGCCAGCAGCTTGGAAGTGGGGGCGAGGGGCTACACCTTC
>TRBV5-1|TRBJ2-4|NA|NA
CASSFSGGIQYF
TGCGCCAGCAGCTTTAGTGGGGGCATTCAGTACTTC
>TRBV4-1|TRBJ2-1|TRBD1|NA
CASSRPGQHREQFF
TGCGCCAGCAGCCGACCGGGACAGCACAGAGAGCAGTTCTTC
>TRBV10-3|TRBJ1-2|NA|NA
CAISVSGSREGGYTF
TGTGCCATCAGTGTTAGTGGGAGCCGGGAGGGAGGCTACACCTTC
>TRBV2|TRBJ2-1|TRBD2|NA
CASSPWVAGGRAHYNEQFF
TGTGCCAGCAGTCCCTGGGTAGCGGGGGGGCGGGCCCACTACAATGAGCAGTTCTTC
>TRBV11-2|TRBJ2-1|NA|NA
CASSLVGLKRNEQFF
TGTGCCAGCAGCTTAGTGGGACTCAAAAGGAATGAGCAGTTCTTC
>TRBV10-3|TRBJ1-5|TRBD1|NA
CAISDLGQGYQPQHF
TGTGCCATCAGTGATCTGGGACAGGGGTATCAGCCCCAGCATTTT
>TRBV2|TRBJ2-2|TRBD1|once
CASSGFWGQGARSTGELFF
TGTGCCAGCAGTGGGTTCTGGGGACAGGGGGCGAGGAGCACCGGGGAGCTGTTTTTT
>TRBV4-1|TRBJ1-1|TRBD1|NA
CASSQVVRGDTEAFF
TGCGCCAGCAGCCAAGTCGTCAGGGGGGACACTGAAGCTTTCTTT